One sample yielded the 31 T cell receptor beta chains listed below, sequenced in a study of T-cell reconstitution after alpha-beta-depleted transplantation in children. Their cognate antigens are unknown. Study findings and constraints: The main origin of T-cell counts and diversity one year after transplant was newly produced T cells.

Preparation of the TCRbeta library used unique molecular identifiers. TCRdb called the PCR reads again in MiXCR, with one record for every CDR3 protein. The data show about 290,000 distinct CDR3 sequences, around 7.3% seen once. The sequenced sample was peripheral blood, obtained 360 days after TCRalphabeta/CD19-depleted stem cell transplant. The receptors originated from a female patient between 2 and 15 years old who had a stem cell transplant for Fanconi anemia, so the T cells may come from the graft donor.

Many counts were recorded for this clonotype. This chain uses TRBV7-2 with TRBJ1-6; D is unresolved. There are 13 residues in the CDR3. Germline CDR1 reads SGHTA; CDR2 reads FQGNSA. Trimming took 5 bases from V and 4 from J, leaving 6 bases between them. CDR3 sequence (DNA): TGTGCCAGCAGCAAACAATATAATTCACCCCTCCACTTT. Amino acid sequence: CASSKQYNSPLHF.

Ten or more counts support this clonotype. The chain is built from TRBV20-1 and TRBJ1-1, with D perhaps TRBD1 (5 bases). This CDR3 comprises 13 residues. V dropped 6 bases and J dropped 0 bases, with 11 bases sitting between them. Germline V gene lookup returns CDR1 DFQATT and CDR2 SNEGSKA (reference sequence). The CDR3 is CSAIGHMNTEAFF. The CDR3 DNA reads as TGCAGTGCCATAGGACATATGAACACTGAAGCTTTCTTT.

This clonotype has ten or more counts. The CDR3 loop is CASSSRGLNEQFF. The CDR3 DNA sequence: TGTGCCAGCAGTTCCAGGGGGCTTAATGAGCAGTTCTTC. The chain uses TRBV12-3 or TRBV12-4 and TRBJ2-1; 8 bases agree with TRBD1. The CDR3 is made up of 13 amino acids. V trimming: 4 bases; J trimming: 7 bases; junction bases outside the gene matches: 3.

This clonotype was seen more than once but under ten times. The rearrangement joins TRBV7-9 to TRBJ1-5; TRBD1 aligns across 10 bases. CDR1 and CDR2 (germline): SEHNR, FQNEAQ (reference sequence). The CDR3 is 17 residues long. Losses at the gene ends were 1 base for V and 3 bases for J; bases not matched to a gene: 6. CDR3 DNA sequence: TGTGCCAGCAGCTTAGGGGACAGGGGAGCGGTCAATCAGCCCCAGCATTTT. Translated, it gives CASSLGDRGAVNQPQHF.

This clonotype was picked up many times. The J gene is TRBJ1-1, the V gene TRBV11-3; D remains unclear. The V and J ends lost 1 base and 5 bases respectively, with 8 bases between them. Germline loops: CDR1 SGHNT, CDR2 YENEEA. CDR3 length: 13 residues. The CDR3 DNA sequence: TGTGCCAGCAGCTTAGGGGCCTCGACTGAAGCTTTCTTT. Residues: CASSLGASTEAFF.

This clonotype is a singleton in its sample. J is TRBJ2-1 and V is TRBV7-3; D is possibly TRBD1 (8 bases). The CDR3 is 16 amino acids. Germline-derived CDR1 and CDR2 are SGHTA and FQGTGA. The germline V and J ends were trimmed by 5 bases and 3 bases, with 17 bases remaining between them. This CDR3 is CASSHLTGEGYNEQFF. As DNA, the CDR3 is TGTGCCAGCAGCCACCTGACAGGGGAGGGCTACAATGAGCAGTTCTTC.

This clonotype was recorded a few times. V and J are TRBV27 and TRBJ2-7; possible D gene TRBD2, 6 bases. Germline-derived CDR1 and CDR2 are MNHEY and SMNVEV (reference sequence). The CDR3 sequence is 14 residues long. Trimming removed 3 bases at V and 3 bases at J, with 12 bases between. CDR3 DNA: TGTGCCAGCAGTTTGGAGGGTGCTGACTACGAGCAGTACGTC. This translates into CASSLEGADYEQYV.

This clonotype was recorded at least ten times. The chain uses TRBV12-3 or TRBV12-4 and TRBJ2-1; D is tentatively TRBD1 or TRBD2 (5 bases each). The CDR3 contains 15 residues. Trimming took 7 bases from V and 10 from J, leaving 23 bases between them. CDR3 DNA: TGTGCCAGCACCTCACTCGTCCGAGGGCAGGGCGAGCAGTTCTTC. As protein: CASTSLVRGQGEQFF.

This clonotype was counted many times. This chain uses TRBV28 with TRBJ2-7, with D tentatively TRBD1 (6 bases). Trimming left V 5 bases short and J 0 bases short, with 11 bases between. This CDR3 has 14 residues. Per the germline V gene, CDR1 is MDHEN and CDR2 is SYDVKM. CDR3 region: CASSVTGSSYEQYF. CDR3 DNA sequence: TGTGCCAGCAGTGTGACAGGAAGCTCCTACGAGCAGTACTTC.

This clonotype was seen many times. The CDR3 protein is CASIPTISSTDTQYF. The CDR3, as DNA: TGTGCCAGTATCCCGACTATCTCTAGCACAGATACGCAGTATTTT. This chain links TRBV12-3 or TRBV12-4 with TRBJ2-3; the D gene is possibly TRBD2 (5 bases). The length of the CDR3 is 15 residues. Trimming cost V 9 bases and J 0 bases, with 16 bases left between them.

V is TRBV20-1 and J is TRBJ1-6; maybe TRBD1 (6 bases). From germline, CDR1 is DFQATT and CDR2 SNEGSKA (reference sequence). The CDR3 consists of 15 residues. The V end lost 5 bases, the J end lost 4 bases, and 15 bases lay between the germline ends. The CDR3 protein is CSARFGQPYNSPLHF. CDR3 in DNA: TGCAGTGCTCGATTTGGACAGCCTTATAATTCACCCCTCCACTTT.

This clonotype was counted at least ten times. The V gene is TRBV5-6, the J gene TRBJ2-1; no clear D gene. The V and J ends lost 2 bases and 6 bases respectively, with 6 bases between them. The CDR3 extends over 12 amino acids. Germline-derived CDR1 and CDR2 are SGHDT and YYEEEE. The CDR3 DNA sequence: TGTGCCAGCAGCTTAACTATCAATGAGCAGTTCTTC. Translation: CASSLTINEQFF.

This clonotype was seen many times. The rearrangement links TRBV29-1 to TRBJ2-3; 7 bases are a match to TRBD2. V dropped 7 bases and J dropped 6; count of bases not matched to a gene: 13. The CDR3 runs to 14 residues. CDR1 is SQVTM and CDR2 is ANQGSEA in the germline V gene. DNA of the CDR3: TGCAGCGCTATGTCAATAGCGGGCCCCGATACGCAGTATTTT. It yields the protein CSAMSIAGPDTQYF.

The gene calls are TRBV20-1 and TRBJ2-7; no firm D call. The germline V gene encodes CDR1 DFQATT and CDR2 SNEGSKA (reference sequence). This CDR3 has 14 residues. Trimming cost V 6 bases and J 0 bases, with 15 bases left between them. In DNA form, the CDR3 reads TGCAGTGCGGCACTTTACTTTTCCTCCTACGAGCAGTACTTC. Translated, it gives CSAALYFSSYEQYF.

This clonotype was seen repeatedly, ten times or more. The chain uses TRBV29-1 and TRBJ2-6; D remains unclear. This CDR3 spans 12 amino acids. CDR1 is SQVTM, CDR2 ANQGSEA, per germline. V was pared by 5 bases and J by 0 bases, with 2 bases between. CDR3 amino acids: CSVPSGANVLTF. For the CDR3, the DNA is TGCAGCGTTCCCTCTGGGGCCAACGTCCTGACTTTC. Based on the CDR3 plus reference TRBV29-1 and TRBJ2-6, the full variable domain is SAVISQKPSRDICQRGTSLTIQCQVDSQVTMMFWYRQQPGQSLTLIATANQGSEATYESGFVIDKFPISRPNLTFSTLTVSNMSPEDSSIYLCSVPSGANVLTFGAGSRLTVL.

This clonotype appeared many times. CDR3 in DNA: TGCGCCAGCAGCTTGTCACTAGCGGGGGCCCAAGAGACCCAGTACTTC. It is translated as CASSLSLAGAQETQYF. The chain carries TRBV5-1 and TRBJ2-5; 11 bases agree with TRBD2. V trimming: 1 base; J trimming: 1 base; junction bases outside the gene matches: 3. Per the germline V gene, CDR1 is SGHRS and CDR2 is YFSETQ. The CDR3 spans 16 residues.

This clonotype has a count of ten or more. This sequence joins TRBV4-2 and TRBJ1-1, with D possibly matching TRBD1 (6 bases). CDR1 is LGHNA and CDR2 is YNFKEQ in the germline V gene. CDR3 length: 16 amino acids. V dropped 1 base and J dropped 4 bases, with 16 bases sitting between them. The DNA for the CDR3 is TGTGCCAGCAGCCAAGTATCGGGGGCGATGGGCACTGAAGCTTTCTTT. Residues: CASSQVSGAMGTEAFF.

This clonotype has a count of ten or more. V and J are TRBV7-3 and TRBJ2-5; 8 bases are a match to TRBD2. The CDR3 has 13 residues. Germline V CDR1 and CDR2: SGHTA, FQGTGA. Trimming took 4 bases from V and 5 from J; bases not matched to a gene: 3. The CDR3 loop is CASSYTSGETQYF. The CDR3 nucleotides read TGTGCCAGCAGCTATACTAGCGGTGAGACCCAGTACTTC.

This clonotype was seen ten or more times. This rearrangement joins TRBV9 to TRBJ2-1; TRBD2 agrees at 10 bases. This CDR3 is 17 amino acids long. V shed 0 bases and J 6 bases; nucleotides not matched to a gene: 9. Germline CDR1 is SGDLS and CDR2 is YYNGEE. The CDR3 DNA sequence: TGTGCCAGCAGCGTAGTTCCTAGCGGGAGTGCTAGCAATGAGCAGTTCTTC. The encoded protein is CASSVVPSGSASNEQFF.

The J gene is TRBJ2-3, the V gene TRBV13; D ambiguous. The germline gives CDR1 PRHDT, CDR2 FYEKMQ (reference sequence). V lost 5 bases and J 4 bases, leaving 13 bases between the germline ends. The CDR3 runs 14 residues. The DNA for the CDR3 is TGTGCCAGCAGCCTCCAAGACCCCGCAGATACGCAGTATTTT. Translating gives CASSLQDPADTQYF.

This clonotype was observed a few times. The chain carries TRBV7-8 and TRBJ1-2, with D unresolved. Trimming removed 5 bases from V and 4 bases from J, with 17 bases in between. Per the germline V gene, CDR1 is SGHVS and CDR2 is FQNEAQ. The CDR3 totals 15 residues. The CDR3 region has the DNA TGTGCCAGCAGCCTTATACAAGCCGAAACCTATGGCTACACCTTC. This sequence encodes CASSLIQAETYGYTF. Variable domain in full (rest from reference TRBV7-8 and TRBJ1-2): GAGVSQSPRYKVAKRGQDVALRCDPISGHVSLFWYQQALGQGPEFLTYFQNEAQLDKSGLPSDRFFAERPEGSVSTLKIQRTQQEDSAVYLCASSLIQAETYGYTFGSGTRLTVV.

This clonotype was observed at least ten times. This rearrangement joins TRBV20-1 to TRBJ2-3; 13 bases match TRBD2. Per the germline V gene, CDR1 is DFQATT and CDR2 is SNEGSKA (reference sequence). The J segment lost 0 bases and the V segment lost 6 bases, leaving 6 bases of the junction unmatched. CDR3 length: 16 amino acids. CDR3 loop: CSAKGLAGRSTDTQYF. The CDR3 region has the DNA TGCAGTGCGAAGGGACTAGCGGGGAGGAGCACAGATACGCAGTATTTT.

This clonotype has a count of ten or more. This rearrangement joins TRBV29-1 to TRBJ2-1; TRBD2 aligns across 8 bases. Germline trimming cut 6 bases from V and 12 bases from J; bases unmatched to any gene: 7. The germline V gene has CDR1 SQVTM and CDR2 ANQGSEA. This CDR3 has 11 residues. DNA of the CDR3: TGCAGCGTGGAGGGACTAGGCGCGCAGTTCTTC. Translated: CSVEGLGAQFF.

This clonotype has ten or more counts. The genes are TRBV24-1 and TRBJ2-3, with 12 bases fitting TRBD2. The germline V gene has CDR1 KGHDR and CDR2 SFDVKD. The CDR3 runs 19 residues. V lost 5 bases to trimming and J lost 3 bases; unmatched junction nucleotides: 14. CDR3 coding DNA: TGTGCCACCAGTGCCCTTCCGAGGACTAGCGGGATTCGAACAGATACGCAGTATTTT. Translated, it gives CATSALPRTSGIRTDTQYF.

This clonotype was recorded at least ten times. The chain joins TRBV29-1 to TRBJ2-2, with D uncertain. Germline loops: CDR1 SQVTM, CDR2 ANQGSEA. The CDR3 has 12 amino acids. The V gene lost 4 bases and the J gene lost 0 bases, with 3 bases spanning the gap. The CDR3 sequence: CSVAPNTGELFF. The CDR3 nucleotides read TGCAGCGTTGCCCCGAACACCGGGGAGCTGTTTTTT.

V is TRBV25-1 and J is TRBJ1-4, with 10 bases matching TRBD1. V was pared by 2 bases and J by 6 bases, with 9 bases of the junction left unmatched. Germline V gives CDR1 MGHDK, CDR2 SYGVNS. CDR3 length: 17 amino acids. This CDR3 reads CASSERTGGLRDEKLFF. CDR3 DNA: TGTGCCAGCAGTGAACGGACAGGGGGACTGAGGGATGAAAAACTGTTTTTT.

This clonotype has a count of ten or more. V and J are TRBV12-3 or TRBV12-4 and TRBJ2-1; D is possibly TRBD2 (5 bases). The ends were cut back, 7 bases at V and 5 bases at J, with 18 bases in the middle. This CDR3 has 15 residues. CDR3: CASTASSLGDNEQFF. The CDR3 DNA follows: TGTGCCAGCACCGCAAGCTCTCTGGGAGACAATGAGCAGTTCTTC.

This clonotype was detected ten times or more. This sequence joins TRBV15 and TRBJ2-3, with TRBD2 matching over 9 bases. Germline V gene lookup returns CDR1 LNHNV and CDR2 YYDKDF (reference sequence). This CDR3 has 15 residues. Trimming cost V 1 base and J 4 bases; bases outside gene matches: 3. This CDR3 reads CATSRVQRGADTQYF. The CDR3 DNA follows: TGTGCCACCAGCAGAGTGCAGCGGGGGGCAGATACGCAGTATTTT.

Many counts were recorded for this clonotype. This chain's CDR3 is CASSFTGAGELFF. The CDR3 DNA follows: TGTGCCAGCAGTTTCACAGGGGCTGGGGAGCTGTTTTTT. The rearrangement links TRBV6-2 or TRBV6-3 to TRBJ2-2, with 7 bases matching TRBD1. This CDR3 is 13 amino acids long. J lost 8 bases, V lost 4 bases, and 4 bases had no gene match. CDR1 is MNHEY and CDR2 is SVGEGT in the germline V gene.

In this sample, this clonotype turned up a few times. The chain uses TRBV30 and TRBJ2-1; D gene unclear. This CDR3 has 11 residues. Trimming pared 0 bases from V and 7 bases from J, leaving 4 bases between. Per germline, CDR1 GTSNPN and CDR2 SVGIG (reference sequence). The CDR3 DNA reads TGTGCCTGGAGTGTCCTGAATGAGCAGTTCTTC. This translates into CAWSVLNEQFF.

The chain combines TRBV20-1 with TRBJ2-3, with 14 bases matching TRBD2. The CDR3 consists of 14 residues. Germline values: CDR1 DFQATT, CDR2 SNEGSKA (reference sequence). CDR3 in amino acids: CIWPPGTSGGRQYF. CDR3 sequence (DNA): TGCATCTGGCCACCCGGGACTAGCGGGGGCAGGCAGTATTTT.